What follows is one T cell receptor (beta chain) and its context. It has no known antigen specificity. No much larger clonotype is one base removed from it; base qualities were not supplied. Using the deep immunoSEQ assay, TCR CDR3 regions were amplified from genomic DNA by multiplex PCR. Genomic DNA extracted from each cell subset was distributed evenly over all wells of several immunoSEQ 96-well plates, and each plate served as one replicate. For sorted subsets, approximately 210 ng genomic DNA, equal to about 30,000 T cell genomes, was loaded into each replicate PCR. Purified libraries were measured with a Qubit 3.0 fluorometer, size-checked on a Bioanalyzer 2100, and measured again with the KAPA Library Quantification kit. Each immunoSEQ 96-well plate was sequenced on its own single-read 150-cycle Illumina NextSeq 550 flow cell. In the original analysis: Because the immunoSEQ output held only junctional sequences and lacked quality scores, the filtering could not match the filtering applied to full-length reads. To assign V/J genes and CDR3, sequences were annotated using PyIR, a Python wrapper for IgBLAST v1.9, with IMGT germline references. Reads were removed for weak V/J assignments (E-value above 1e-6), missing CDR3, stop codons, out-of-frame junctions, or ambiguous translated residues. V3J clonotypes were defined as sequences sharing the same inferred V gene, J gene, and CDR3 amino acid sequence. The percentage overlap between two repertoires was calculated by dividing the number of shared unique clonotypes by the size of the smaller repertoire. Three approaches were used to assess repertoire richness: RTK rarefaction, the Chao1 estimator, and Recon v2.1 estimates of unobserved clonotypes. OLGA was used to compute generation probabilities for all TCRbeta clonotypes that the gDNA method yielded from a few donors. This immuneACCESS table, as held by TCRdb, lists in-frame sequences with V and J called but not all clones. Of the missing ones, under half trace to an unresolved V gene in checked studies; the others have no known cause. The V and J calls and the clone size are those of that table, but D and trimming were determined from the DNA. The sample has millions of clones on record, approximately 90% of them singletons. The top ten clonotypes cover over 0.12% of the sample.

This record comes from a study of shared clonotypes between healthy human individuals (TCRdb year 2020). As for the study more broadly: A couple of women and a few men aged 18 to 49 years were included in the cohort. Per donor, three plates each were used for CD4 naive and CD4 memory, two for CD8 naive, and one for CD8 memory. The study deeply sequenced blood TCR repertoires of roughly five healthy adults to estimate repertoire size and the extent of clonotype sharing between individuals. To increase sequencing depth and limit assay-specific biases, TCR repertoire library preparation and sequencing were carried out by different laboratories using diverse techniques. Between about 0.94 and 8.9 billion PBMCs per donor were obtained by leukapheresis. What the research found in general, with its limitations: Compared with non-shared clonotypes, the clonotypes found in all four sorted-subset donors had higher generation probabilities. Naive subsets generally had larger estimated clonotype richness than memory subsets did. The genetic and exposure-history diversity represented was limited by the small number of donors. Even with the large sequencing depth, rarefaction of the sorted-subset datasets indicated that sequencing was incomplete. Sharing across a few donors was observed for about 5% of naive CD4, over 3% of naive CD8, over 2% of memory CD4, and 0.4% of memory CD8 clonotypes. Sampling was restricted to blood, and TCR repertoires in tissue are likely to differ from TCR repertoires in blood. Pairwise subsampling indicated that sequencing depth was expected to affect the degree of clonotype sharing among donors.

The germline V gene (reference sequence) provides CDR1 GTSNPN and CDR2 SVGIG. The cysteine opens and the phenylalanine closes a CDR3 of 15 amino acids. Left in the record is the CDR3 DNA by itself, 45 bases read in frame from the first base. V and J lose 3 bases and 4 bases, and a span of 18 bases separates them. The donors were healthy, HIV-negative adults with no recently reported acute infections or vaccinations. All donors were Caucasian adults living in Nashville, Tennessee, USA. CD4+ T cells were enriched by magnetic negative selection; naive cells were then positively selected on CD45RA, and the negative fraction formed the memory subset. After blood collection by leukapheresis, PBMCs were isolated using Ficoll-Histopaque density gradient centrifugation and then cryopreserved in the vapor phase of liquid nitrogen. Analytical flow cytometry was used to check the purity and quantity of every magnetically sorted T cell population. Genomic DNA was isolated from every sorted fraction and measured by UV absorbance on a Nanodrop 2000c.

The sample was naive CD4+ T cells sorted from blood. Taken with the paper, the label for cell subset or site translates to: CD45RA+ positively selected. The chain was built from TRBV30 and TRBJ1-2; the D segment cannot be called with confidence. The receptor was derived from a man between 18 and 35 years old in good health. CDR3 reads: CAWRPPPPGPYGYTF. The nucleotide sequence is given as TGTGCCTGGAGACCCCCGCCACCCGGGCCCTATGGCTACACCTTC.